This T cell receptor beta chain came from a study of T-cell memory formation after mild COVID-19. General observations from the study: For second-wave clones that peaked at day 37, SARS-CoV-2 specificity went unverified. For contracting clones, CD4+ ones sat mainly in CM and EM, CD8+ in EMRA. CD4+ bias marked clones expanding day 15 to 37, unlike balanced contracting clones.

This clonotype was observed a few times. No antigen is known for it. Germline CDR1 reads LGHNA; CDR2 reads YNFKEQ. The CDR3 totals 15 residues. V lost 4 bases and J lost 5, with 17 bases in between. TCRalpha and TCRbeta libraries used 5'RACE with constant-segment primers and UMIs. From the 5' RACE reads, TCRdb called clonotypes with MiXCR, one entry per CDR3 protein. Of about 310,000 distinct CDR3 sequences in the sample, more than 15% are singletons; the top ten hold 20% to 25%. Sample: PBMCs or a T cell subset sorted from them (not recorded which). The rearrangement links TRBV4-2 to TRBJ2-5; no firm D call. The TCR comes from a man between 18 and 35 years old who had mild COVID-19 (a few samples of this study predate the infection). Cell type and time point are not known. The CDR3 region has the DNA TGTGCCAGCAGCCGAGCCGTTTCCGGAGCGGAGACCCAGTACTTC. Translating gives CASSRAVSGAETQYF.